The 14 T cell receptor beta chains presented below share a single source sample, sequenced in a study of T-cell reconstitution after alpha-beta-depleted transplantation in children. Molecular barcoding with unique molecular identifiers was used for the TCRbeta library. Using its own MiXCR run on the PCR reads, TCRdb lists one record per CDR3 protein. The profile shows 350,000 to 500,000 distinct CDR3 sequences, roughly 44% of them singletons. Sample: PBMCs, taken before TCRalphabeta/CD19-depleted stem cell transplant. The receptors here all came from a girl aged 2-10 years with aplastic anemia, due to receive a stem cell transplant.

This chain connects TRBV20-1 to TRBJ2-5; tentative D call: TRBD2 (6 bases). The germline gives CDR1 DFQATT, CDR2 SNEGSKA (reference sequence). V lost 6 bases to trimming and J lost 3 bases, with 11 bases between them. This CDR3 has 12 residues. CDR3 sequence reads: CSASGEEETQYF. CDR3 coding DNA: TGCAGTGCGAGTGGGGAGGAAGAGACCCAGTACTTC.

V usage is TRBV4-1 and J usage is TRBJ1-1, with D hard to call. Germline CDR1 MGHRA, CDR2 YSYEKL. V dropped 4 bases and J dropped 5 bases, with 20 bases sitting between them. There are 16 residues in the CDR3. CDR3 sequence reads: CASSPDFGWLLTEAFF. Written as DNA, the CDR3 is TGCGCCAGCAGCCCAGATTTTGGGTGGCTGCTGACTGAAGCTTTCTTT.

The genes are TRBV20-1 and TRBJ1-5; D gene unclear. Germline-derived CDR1 and CDR2 are DFQATT and SNEGSKA (reference sequence). Between the trimmed V and J ends, which lost 4 bases and 2 bases, there was a span of 15 bases. The CDR3 covers 15 residues. The DNA for the CDR3 is TGCAGTGCTACCTACCGTTTGCGGGGCAATCAGCCCCAGCATTTT. Its translation: CSATYRLRGNQPQHF.

CDR3 loop: CSVAYSGSTDTQYF. The CDR3 nucleotides are TGCAGCGTTGCCTACTCAGGGAGCACAGATACGCAGTATTTT. The V gene is TRBV29-1, the J gene TRBJ2-3; D may be TRBD1 (5 bases). The V gene lost 4 bases and the J gene lost 0 bases, with 11 bases spanning the gap. CDR1 and CDR2 (germline): SQVTM, ANQGSEA. This CDR3 has 14 residues.

The J gene is TRBJ2-7, the V gene TRBV5-1; 8 bases agree with TRBD1. The CDR3 is 14 amino acids. V dropped 4 bases and J dropped 3; count of bases not matched to a gene: 6. Germline values: CDR1 SGHRS, CDR2 YFSETQ. The DNA for the CDR3 is TGCGCCAGCAGCGCCGGACAGGGTGACTACGAGCAGTACTTC. This gives the protein CASSAGQGDYEQYF.

V and J are TRBV11-2 and TRBJ2-1, with unresolved D. CDR1 SGHAT and CDR2 FQNNGV come from the germline V gene. CDR3 size: 14 residues. The ends were cut back, 3 bases at V and 5 bases at J, with 11 bases in the middle. The CDR3 loop reads CASSFSLQNNEQFF. The CDR3 DNA is TGTGCCAGCAGCTTCTCCCTCCAAAACAATGAGCAGTTCTTC.

The chain employs TRBV6-1 and TRBJ1-5; 8 bases are shared with TRBD1. V dropped 3 bases and J dropped 4; count of bases not matched to a gene: 2. Germline CDR1 MNHNS, CDR2 SASEGT. The CDR3 runs 14 residues. CDR3: CASSEDRANQPQHF. In DNA, the CDR3 is TGTGCCAGCAGTGAGGACAGGGCAAATCAGCCCCAGCATTTT.

The chain couples TRBV6-1 to TRBJ2-3; tentatively, D is TRBD1 or TRBD2 (6 bases each). The V gene lost 6 bases and the J gene lost 2 bases, with 21 bases spanning the gap. This CDR3 comprises 17 residues. Per germline, CDR1 MNHNS and CDR2 SASEGT. DNA of the CDR3: TGTGCCAGCAGCAAACAACCCGGGGGCAGTCCCACAGATACGCAGTATTTT. This sequence encodes CASSKQPGGSPTDTQYF.

The CDR3 DNA sequence: TGTGCCAGCACCACGGTTCTTACGTGGTATGGCTACACCTTC. Translation: CASTTVLTWYGYTF. The chain employs TRBV28 and TRBJ1-2; no firm D call. V lost 7 bases and J lost 5, with 17 bases in between. Germline CDR1 and CDR2: MDHEN and SYDVKM. The CDR3 is 14 residues long.

This chain connects TRBV11-2 to TRBJ2-3, with TRBD2 identical over 15 bases. The V segment lost 5 bases and the J segment 8 bases; nucleotides outside the gene matches: 14. The CDR3 contains 18 residues. Germline values: CDR1 SGHAT, CDR2 FQNNGV. The CDR3 nucleotides are TGTGCCAGCAGCCCGTGGAGCCAAGGGACTAGCGGGAGGAGTACGCAGTATTTT. This sequence encodes CASSPWSQGTSGRSTQYF.

CDR3 protein: CASSLGAGMATEAFF. DNA of the CDR3: TGCGCCAGCAGCTTGGGTGCAGGGATGGCCACTGAAGCTTTCTTT. The chain joins TRBV5-1 to TRBJ1-1; the D gene is possibly TRBD1 (5 bases). Germline CDR1 and CDR2: SGHRS and YFSETQ. The V end lost 0 bases, the J end lost 4 bases, and 13 bases lay between the germline ends. CDR3 length: 15 amino acids. The full variable domain, its missing parts supplied by reference TRBV5-1 and TRBJ1-1, is KAGVTQTPRYLIKTRGQQVTLSCSPISGHRSVSWYQQTPGQGLQFLFEYFSETQRNKGNFPGRFSGRQFSNSRSEMNVSTLELGDSALYLCASSLGAGMATEAFFGQGTRLTVV.

V is TRBV27 and J is TRBJ2-2; tentative D call: TRBD1 (5 bases). Trimming cost V 3 bases and J 7 bases, with 9 bases left between them. Germline CDR1 and CDR2: MNHEY and SMNVEV (reference sequence). The CDR3 covers 13 residues. DNA for the CDR3: TGTGCCAGCAGTTTCTGGGGCATCGGGGAGCTGTTTTTT. Amino acids: CASSFWGIGELFF.

This chain joins TRBV7-9 and TRBJ1-2; the D is unclear. The ends were cut back, 0 bases at V and 5 bases at J, with 13 bases in the middle. There are 15 residues in the CDR3. Germline V CDR1 and CDR2: SEHNR, FQNEAQ (reference sequence). This CDR3 reads CASSLASTEKYGYTF. For the CDR3, the DNA is TGTGCCAGCAGCTTAGCGTCGACGGAGAAATATGGCTACACCTTC.

V is TRBV18 and J is TRBJ2-3; 7 positions agree with TRBD2. This CDR3 contains 15 residues. Per the germline V gene, CDR1 is KGHSH and CDR2 is LQKENI. After removal of 3 bases from V and 4 bases from J, the junction contained 7 bases not matched to a gene. The CDR3 DNA sequence: TGTGCCAGCTCACCCCTGGGAGGGAAGGCAGATACGCAGTATTTT. Its protein product is CASSPLGGKADTQYF. The complete variable domain, with remaining parts taken from reference TRBV18 and TRBJ2-3, reads NAGVMQNPRHLVRRRGQEARLRCSPMKGHSHVYWYRQLPEEGLKFMVYLQKENIIDESGMPKERFSAEFPKEGPSILRIQQVVRGDSAAYFCASSPLGGKADTQYFGPGTRLTVL.